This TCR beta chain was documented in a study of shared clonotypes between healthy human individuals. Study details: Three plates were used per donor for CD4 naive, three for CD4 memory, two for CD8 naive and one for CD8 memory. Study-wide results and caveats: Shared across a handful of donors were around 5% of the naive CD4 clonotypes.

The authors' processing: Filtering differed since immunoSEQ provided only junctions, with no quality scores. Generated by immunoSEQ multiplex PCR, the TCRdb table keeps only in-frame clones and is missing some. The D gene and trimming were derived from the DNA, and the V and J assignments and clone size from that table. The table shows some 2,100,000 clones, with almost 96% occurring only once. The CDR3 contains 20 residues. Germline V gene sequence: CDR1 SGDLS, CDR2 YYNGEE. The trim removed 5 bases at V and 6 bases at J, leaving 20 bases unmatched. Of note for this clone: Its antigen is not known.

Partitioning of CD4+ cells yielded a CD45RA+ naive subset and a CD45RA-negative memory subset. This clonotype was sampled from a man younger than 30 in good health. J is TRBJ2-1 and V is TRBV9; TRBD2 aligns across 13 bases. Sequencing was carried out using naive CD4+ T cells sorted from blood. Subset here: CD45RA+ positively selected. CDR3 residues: CASSTRAQLGLAGIPNEQFF. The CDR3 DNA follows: TGTGCCAGCAGTACTAGAGCGCAATTGGGACTAGCGGGAATCCCCAATGAGCAGTTCTTC.